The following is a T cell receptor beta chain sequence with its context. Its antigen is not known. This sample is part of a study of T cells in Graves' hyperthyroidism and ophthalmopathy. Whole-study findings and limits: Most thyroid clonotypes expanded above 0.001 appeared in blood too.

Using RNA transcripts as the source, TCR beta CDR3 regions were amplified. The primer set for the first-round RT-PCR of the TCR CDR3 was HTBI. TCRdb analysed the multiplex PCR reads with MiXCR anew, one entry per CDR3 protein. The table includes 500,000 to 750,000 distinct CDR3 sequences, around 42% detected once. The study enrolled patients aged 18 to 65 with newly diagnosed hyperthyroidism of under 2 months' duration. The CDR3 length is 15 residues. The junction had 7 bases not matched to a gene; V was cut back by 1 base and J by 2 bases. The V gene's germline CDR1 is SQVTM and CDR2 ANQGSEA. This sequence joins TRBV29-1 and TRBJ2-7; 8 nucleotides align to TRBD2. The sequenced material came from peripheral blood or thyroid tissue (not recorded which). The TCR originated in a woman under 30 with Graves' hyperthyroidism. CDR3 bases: TGCAGCGTTGAAGCCCAGCGGGGGCCGACCTACGAGCAGTACTTC. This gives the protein CSVEAQRGPTYEQYF.